The clone carrying this TCR beta chain was counted many times. What it binds is not known. The data were produced by immunoSEQ multiplex PCR, yet TCRdb's version contains in-frame clones alone and is incomplete. The sample yields 4,500 to 6,500 clones, without any singletons. Treatment was busulfan-fludarabine conditioning, a marrow graft, and cyclophosphamide on days +3 and +4. In germline, CDR1 is SGHRS, CDR2 YFSETQ. V lost 2 bases and J lost 4, with 12 bases in between. CDR3 length: 15 amino acids. The record originates from a study of T cells after posttransplantation cyclophosphamide. Study-wide findings and caveats: Later blood repertoires were often dominated by clones from the donor CD8+ memory compartment. Recipient CMV seropositivity and CMV reactivation strongly tracked TRB clonality.

The specimen comprised PBMCs, sampled after allogeneic stem cell transplant with posttransplant cyclophosphamide. The sequence was obtained from a female patient under 45 who received an allogeneic stem cell transplant from an unrelated donor, was CMV-positive, and had acute and chronic GVHD. A share of the T cells may be of graft donor origin. The chain joins TRBV5-1 to TRBJ1-4; TRBD1 is a possible D gene (6 bases). The CDR3 DNA is TGCGCCAGCAGCTTCGCGACAGGTCTTAATGAAAAACTGTTTTTT. It encodes CASSFATGLNEKLFF.